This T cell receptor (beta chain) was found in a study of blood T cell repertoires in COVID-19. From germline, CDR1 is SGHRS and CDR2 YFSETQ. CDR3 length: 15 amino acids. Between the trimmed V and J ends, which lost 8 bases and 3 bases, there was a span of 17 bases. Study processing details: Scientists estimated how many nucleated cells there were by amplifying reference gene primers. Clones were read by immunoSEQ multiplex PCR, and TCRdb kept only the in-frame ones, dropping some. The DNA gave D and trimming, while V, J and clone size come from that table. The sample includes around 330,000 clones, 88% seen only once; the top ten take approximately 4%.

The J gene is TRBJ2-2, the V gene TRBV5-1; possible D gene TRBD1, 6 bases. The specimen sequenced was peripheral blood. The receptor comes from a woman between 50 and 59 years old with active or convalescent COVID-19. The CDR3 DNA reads TGCGCCAGTACCCCAGGGGAAGCGGACACCGGGGAGCTGTTTTTT. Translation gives CASTPGEADTGELFF.